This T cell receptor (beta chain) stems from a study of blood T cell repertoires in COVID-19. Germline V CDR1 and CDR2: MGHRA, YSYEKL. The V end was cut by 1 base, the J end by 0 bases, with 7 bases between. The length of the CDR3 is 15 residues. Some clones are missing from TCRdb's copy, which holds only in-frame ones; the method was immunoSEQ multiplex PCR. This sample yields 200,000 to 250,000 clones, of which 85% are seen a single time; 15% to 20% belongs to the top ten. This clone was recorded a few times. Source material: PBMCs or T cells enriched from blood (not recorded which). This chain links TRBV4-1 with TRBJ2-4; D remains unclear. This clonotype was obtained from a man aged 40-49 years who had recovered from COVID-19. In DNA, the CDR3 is TGCGCCAGCAGCCAAGCACTTGTAGCCAAAAACATTCAGTACTTC. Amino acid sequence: CASSQALVAKNIQYF.